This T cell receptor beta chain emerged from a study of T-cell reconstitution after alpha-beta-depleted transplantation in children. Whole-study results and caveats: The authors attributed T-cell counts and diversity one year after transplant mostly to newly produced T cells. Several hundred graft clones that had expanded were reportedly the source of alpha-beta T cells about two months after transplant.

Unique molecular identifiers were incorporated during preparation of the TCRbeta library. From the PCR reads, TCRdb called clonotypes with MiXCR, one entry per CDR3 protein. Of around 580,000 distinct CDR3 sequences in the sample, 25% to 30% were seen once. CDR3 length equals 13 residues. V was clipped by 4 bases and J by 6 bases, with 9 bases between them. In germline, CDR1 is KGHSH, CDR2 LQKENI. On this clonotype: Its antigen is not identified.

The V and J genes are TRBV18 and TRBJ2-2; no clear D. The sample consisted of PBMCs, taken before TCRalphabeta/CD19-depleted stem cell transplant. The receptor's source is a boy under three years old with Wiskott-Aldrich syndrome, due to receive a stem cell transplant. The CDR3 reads CASSRLSPGELFF. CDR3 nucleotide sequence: TGTGCCAGCTCACGGCTGTCCCCCGGGGAGCTGTTTTTT.